Sequencing of this TCR beta chain was carried out in a study of blood T cells in healthy people across ages. The CDR3 runs to 13 residues. The germline V and J ends were trimmed by 2 bases and 14 bases, with 14 bases remaining between them. The V gene's germline CDR1 is KGHDR and CDR2 SFDVKD. Through a sample-barcoded 5' primer and a J-beta primer mix, a second PCR was run for roughly 7 to 11 cycles. TCRdb re-derived calls from the 5' RACE reads in MiXCR, one entry per CDR3 protein. This sample has hundreds of thousands of distinct CDR3 sequences, with approximately 53% found just once. The V and J genes are TRBV24-1 and TRBJ1-4, with a possible D match to TRBD1 (6 bases). The sequence came from a man in his forties in good health. Sequenced: blood. CDR3 nucleotide sequence: TGTGCCACCAGTGATTCAAACCGGGACATTCTGTTTTTT. Translation gives CATSDSNRDILFF.